The following is a TCR beta chain sequence with its context. Its antigen is not identified. The source of the sample is a study of cytomegalovirus exposure and HLA in healthy donors. Findings and limits, study-wide: Among immune exposure information, only CMV serostatus was available.

Germline lookup yields CDR1 MNHEY and CDR2 SMNVEV (reference sequence). This CDR3 comprises 15 residues. V lost 5 bases and J lost 4; bases outside the gene matches: 9. Researchers ran the PCR with 60 Vbeta and 13 Jbeta primers. In the original analysis: Per a later analysis, the number of unique TCR beta chains was approximately 80 million, of which some 9.9 million were shared. Sequenced by immunoSEQ multiplex PCR; TCRdb stores in-frame clones only, minus some. V and J calls and clone size follow that table, whereas D and trimming were derived from the DNA. The table records approximately 110,000 clones, 70% to 80% of them present only once.

The genes are TRBV27 and TRBJ2-7; 9 bases map to TRBD1. What was sequenced was PBMCs. The TCR originated in a woman aged 40 to 50 in good health and CMV-seronegative. The CDR3 reads CASSTIPGQGYEQYF. The CDR3 DNA is TGTGCCAGCAGTACCATCCCGGGACAGGGTTACGAGCAGTACTTC.